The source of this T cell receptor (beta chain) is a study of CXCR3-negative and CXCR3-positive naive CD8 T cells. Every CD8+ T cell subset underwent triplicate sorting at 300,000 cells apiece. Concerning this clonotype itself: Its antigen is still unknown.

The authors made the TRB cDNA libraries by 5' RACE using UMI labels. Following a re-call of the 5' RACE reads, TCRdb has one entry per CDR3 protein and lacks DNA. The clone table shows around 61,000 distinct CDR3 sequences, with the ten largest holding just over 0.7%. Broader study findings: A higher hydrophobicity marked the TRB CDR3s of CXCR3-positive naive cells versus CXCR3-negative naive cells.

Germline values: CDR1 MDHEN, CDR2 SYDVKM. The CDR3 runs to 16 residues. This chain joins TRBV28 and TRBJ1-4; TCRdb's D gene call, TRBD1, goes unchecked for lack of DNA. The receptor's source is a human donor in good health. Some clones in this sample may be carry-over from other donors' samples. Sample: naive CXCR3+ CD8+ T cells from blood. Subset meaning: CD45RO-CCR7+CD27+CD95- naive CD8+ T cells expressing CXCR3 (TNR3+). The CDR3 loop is CASSLLNTAGAEKLFF.